This T cell receptor beta chain was documented in a study of CD8 T cells in ankylosing spondylitis. This clonotype was counted a few times. Its antigen is unknown. TCRdb called the 5' RACE reads again in MiXCR, with one record for every CDR3 protein. The data contain roughly 670,000 distinct CDR3 sequences, under 20% of them seen just once; the ten biggest clones take up 15% to 20%. CDR3 length equals 14 residues. Germline V gene lookup returns CDR1 SGHRS and CDR2 YFSETQ. V lost 4 bases, J lost 3 bases, and 6 bases stayed unmatched. General study results and limits: A TCR beta motif made of several highly homologous variants seemed typical of ankylosing spondylitis blood. Reactive arthritis synovial fluid and blood previously showed some of these motif variants.

The TCR comes from a male donor with ankylosing spondylitis. The specimen was blood, either unsorted or a sorted T cell fraction (not recorded which). V usage is TRBV5-1 and J usage is TRBJ1-1; 7 nucleotides line up with TRBD1. CDR3 region: CASSVGQVDTEAFF. CDR3 in DNA: TGCGCCAGCAGCGTAGGACAGGTAGACACTGAAGCTTTCTTT.